The rows below give T cell receptor beta chains drawn from one sample of a study of type 1 and type 2 diabetes patients. TCRdb reprocessed the multiplex PCR reads with MiXCR, giving one entry per CDR3 protein. In the table there are 270,000 or so distinct CDR3 sequences, roughly 48% of which are singletons. Sequencing was carried out using peripheral blood mononuclear cells (PBMCs). The receptor source for this set is a man aged 18 to 30 with type 2 diabetes. Both conserved end residues are part of each CDR3. Some rows have no size entry. The others give once, few or many, or a class for an expanded clone.

abundance	v_gene	len	j_gene	CDR3aa
NA	TRBV20-1	15	TRBJ2-7	CSATQRQGKPYEQYF
NA	TRBV12-3/TRBV12-4	15	NA	CASSLIIAGGETQYF
NA	TRBV24-1	16	TRBJ1-1	CATSDSGTPGNTEAFF
NA	TRBV19	14	TRBJ1-6	CACNPRTDNSPLHF
many	TRBV2	18	TRBJ2-2	CASSGVGQYDRNTGELFF
NA	TRBV2	14	TRBJ2-3	CASREGVNTDTQYF
many	TRBV10-3	14	TRBJ1-1	CAISPGQGQTEAFF
few	TRBV4-2	16	TRBJ2-7	CASSDRTGGDSYEQYF
few	TRBV12-3/TRBV12-4	14	TRBJ2-3	CASSLQGLTDTQYF
few	TRBV6-1	14	TRBJ1-6	CASSAVTAGSPLHF
many	TRBV15	15	TRBJ2-5	CATSNPRRNQETQYF
few	TRBV20-1	13	TRBJ2-2	CSAGLGLAGELFF
NA	TRBV15	14	TRBJ2-3	CATRRVQGPDTQYF
NA	TRBV18	16	TRBJ2-5	CASSPQGSRSQETQYF
few	TRBV6-1	10	TRBJ1-1	CASRQGEAFF
NA	TRBV7-8	16	TRBJ2-2	CASSHGGSTNTGELFF
few	TRBV7-3	16	TRBJ2-7	CASSPASLAGGYEQYF
many	TRBV2	14	TRBJ1-2	CASRLQGANYGYTF
few	TRBV25-1	17	TRBJ1-1	CASSVDSFREENTEAFF
NA	TRBV12-3/TRBV12-4	14	TRBJ1-1	CASSPPTQDTEAFF
NA	TRBV20-1	13	TRBJ1-4	CSAGQMVKEKLFF
NA	TRBV19	13	TRBJ1-4	CASKNRGLEKLFF
few	TRBV6-6	12	TRBJ2-7	CASSLRTYEQYF
few	TRBV12-3/TRBV12-4	14	TRBJ1-4	CASSLQGSQEKLFF
NA	TRBV6-1	14	TRBJ2-7	CASSVSHEYYEQYF
many	TRBV2	13	TRBJ2-7	CASSPQGRGEQYF
few	TRBV29-1	14	TRBJ1-5	CSPRDRGPNQPQHF
few	TRBV24-1	15	TRBJ1-5	CATSDPDSIGQPQHF
many	TRBV7-8	15	TRBJ1-6	CASSLDRVLNSPLHF
NA	TRBV12-3/TRBV12-4	14	TRBJ1-5	CASSKTGDNQPQHF
few	TRBV12-3/TRBV12-4	13	TRBJ1-2	CASRGQQSYGYTF
NA	TRBV20-1	13	TRBJ1-2	CSAPRTGRGGYTF
NA	TRBV12-3/TRBV12-4	14	TRBJ2-7	CASSFEAGYYEQYF
NA	TRBV2	16	TRBJ1-5	CASRPKQGDSNQPQHF
NA	TRBV20-1	16	TRBJ1-5	CSAVDRGESSNQPQHF
few	TRBV5-4	11	TRBJ2-1	CASSSDNEQFF
NA	TRBV9	16	TRBJ1-4	CASSVGSGGGDEKLFF
NA	TRBV28	14	TRBJ1-4	CASSSGTGGEKLFF
NA	TRBV12-3/TRBV12-4	16	TRBJ1-2	CASSLARDTVLYGYTF
NA	TRBV4-3	14	TRBJ1-5	CASSQDPGFQPQHF
NA	TRBV19	15	TRBJ1-6	CASSSRTGGSSPLHF
NA	TRBV9	14	TRBJ2-1	CASSLEFYGNEQFF
few	TRBV11-2	15	TRBJ2-7	CASSLDGHREYEQYF
NA	TRBV28	14	TRBJ2-5	CASRSGGHQETQYF
few	TRBV19	12	TRBJ1-5	CASSNGYQPQHF
many	TRBV7-2	12	TRBJ1-6	CASSHADSPLHF
NA	TRBV2	15	TRBJ1-2	CASIPPLRESHGYTF
NA	TRBV7-2	14	TRBJ2-5	CASSLDKGRETQYF
NA	TRBV18	19	TRBJ1-6	CASSRDKADLSSYNSPLHF
NA	TRBV19	15	TRBJ2-3	CASSWYRGRGDTQYF
NA	TRBV20-1	12	TRBJ2-2	CSGLAATGELFF
few	TRBV10-3	17	TRBJ2-7	CAISESSGLPSSYEQYF
NA	TRBV2	17	TRBJ1-6	CASSGPPDRVVYSPLHF